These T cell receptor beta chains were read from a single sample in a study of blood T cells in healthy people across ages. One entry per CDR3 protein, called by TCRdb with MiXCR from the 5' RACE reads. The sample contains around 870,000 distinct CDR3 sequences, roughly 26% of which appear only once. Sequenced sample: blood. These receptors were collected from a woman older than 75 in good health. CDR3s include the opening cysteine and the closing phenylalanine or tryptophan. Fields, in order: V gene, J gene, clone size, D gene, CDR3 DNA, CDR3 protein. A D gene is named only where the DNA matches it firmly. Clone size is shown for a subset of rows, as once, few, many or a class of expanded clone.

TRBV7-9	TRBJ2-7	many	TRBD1	TGTGCCAGCAGCCCTGGACAGGTTCGGGTCGAGCAGTACTTC	CASSPGQVRVEQYF
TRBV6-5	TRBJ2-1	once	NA	TGTGCCAGCAGTTTAGTATTGGGTGGGAGCCCTTTCTATGAGCAGTTCTTC	CASSLVLGGSPFYEQFF
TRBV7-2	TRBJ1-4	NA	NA	TGTGCCAGCAGCCAGGGGCCTAATGAAAAACTGTTTTTT	CASSQGPNEKLFF
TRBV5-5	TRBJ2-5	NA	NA	TGTGCCAGCAACTGGGGCCAATTTCAAGAGACCCAGTACTTC	CASNWGQFQETQYF
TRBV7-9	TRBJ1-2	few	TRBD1	TGTGCCAGCAGCCCCTCCGGGACAGGGGCAAATGGCTACACCTTC	CASSPSGTGANGYTF
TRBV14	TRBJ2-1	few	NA	TGTGCCAGCAGCCAAGGGAGGGGGCCCTACAATGAGCAGTTCTTC	CASSQGRGPYNEQFF
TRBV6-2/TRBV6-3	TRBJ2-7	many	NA	TGTGCCAGCAGTTACTCAGAGACTGCCTCCTACGAGCAGTACTTC	CASSYSETASYEQYF
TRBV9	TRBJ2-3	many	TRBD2	TGTGCCAGCAATCTAGCGGGGGGGAGCACAGATACGCAGTATTTT	CASNLAGGSTDTQYF
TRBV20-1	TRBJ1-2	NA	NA	TGCAGTGCTAGAGATTATGGGCAGGGGATCAATGGCTACACCTTC	CSARDYGQGINGYTF
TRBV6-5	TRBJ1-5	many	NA	TGTGCCAGCAGTTCCCACAGGGAAAATCAGCCCCAGCATTTT	CASSSHRENQPQHF
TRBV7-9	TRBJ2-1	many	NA	TGTGCCAGCAGCCAGGCATCCACGGGGGAGCAGTTCTTC	CASSQASTGEQFF